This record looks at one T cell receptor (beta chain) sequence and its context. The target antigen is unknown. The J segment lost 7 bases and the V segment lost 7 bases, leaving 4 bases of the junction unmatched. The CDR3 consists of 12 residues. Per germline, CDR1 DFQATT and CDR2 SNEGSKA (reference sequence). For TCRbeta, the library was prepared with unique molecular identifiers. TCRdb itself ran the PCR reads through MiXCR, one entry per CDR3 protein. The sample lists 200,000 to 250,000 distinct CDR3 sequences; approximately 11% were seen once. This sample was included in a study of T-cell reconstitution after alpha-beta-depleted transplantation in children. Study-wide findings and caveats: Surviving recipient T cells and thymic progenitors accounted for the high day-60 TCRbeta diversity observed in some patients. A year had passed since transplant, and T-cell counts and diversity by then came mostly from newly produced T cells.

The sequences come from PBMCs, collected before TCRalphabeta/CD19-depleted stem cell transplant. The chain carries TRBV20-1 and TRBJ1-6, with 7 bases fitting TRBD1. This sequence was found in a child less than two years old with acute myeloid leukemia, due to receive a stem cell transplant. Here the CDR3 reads CSGQGGNSPLHF. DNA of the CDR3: TGCAGTGGACAGGGCGGAAATTCACCCCTCCACTTT.